Sequencing of this T cell receptor beta chain was carried out in a study of CD8+CD57+ T cells in acquired aplastic anemia. Study details: The study obtained an average of approximately 3 ug of DNA from sorted CD4+ and CD8+ cells.

The sequenced patients had an expansion of CD8+CD57+ cells seen by flow cytometry. Patients had received no therapy at the time of blood sampling. The CDR3 is 17 residues long. Trimming took off 4 bases at V and 9 bases at J, with 23 bases between the two ends. Looked up from germline, CDR1 is SGHRS and CDR2 is YFSETQ. This clonotype was detected many times. Genomic DNA was employed as the template in profiling TCR beta VDJ and CDR3. TCRdb fed the reads into MiXCR, producing one record per CDR3 protein. The table has 250,000 to 300,000 distinct CDR3 sequences, approximately 58% seen once. This receptor was obtained from a human donor with aplastic anemia. This chain connects TRBV5-1 to TRBJ1-6; unclear D gene. Sequenced sample: sorted CD4+, CD8+, or CD8+CD57+ T cells (not recorded which) from PBMCs. CDR3 nucleotide sequence: TGCGCCAGCAGCCCCCTTTCCGAGGCCAGAGCGTCTTCACCCCTCCACTTT. It encodes CASSPLSEARASSPLHF.